Shown below are 29 T cell receptor beta chains from a single sample sequenced in a study of CD8 T cells in ankylosing spondylitis. Using its own MiXCR run on the 5' RACE reads, TCRdb lists one record per CDR3 protein. Of 200,000 to 250,000 distinct CDR3 sequences in the sample, 8% to 9% are singletons; the top ten hold 4% to 5.5%. The sequencing input was blood, either unsorted or a sorted T cell fraction (not recorded which). The receptor set was obtained from a female donor with ankylosing spondylitis or in good health (not recorded which).

In this sample, this clonotype turned up many times. The chain links TRBV2 to TRBJ1-2, with a tentative D call TRBD1 (6 bases). V was clipped by 7 bases and J by 2 bases, with 11 bases between them. From germline, CDR1 is SNHLY and CDR2 FYNNEI. There are 13 residues in the CDR3. CDR3 region: CASTPGANYGYTF. CDR3 bases: TGTGCCAGCACGCCGGGGGCGAACTATGGCTACACCTTC.

The chain employs TRBV7-2 and TRBJ1-2; 8 bases agree with TRBD1. The CDR3 loop spans 14 amino acids. V lost 5 bases and J lost 0; bases outside the gene matches: 2. Germline-derived CDR1 and CDR2 are SGHTA and FQGNSA. CDR3 residues: CASSTQGANYGYTF. The CDR3 DNA follows: TGTGCCAGCAGCACACAGGGGGCTAACTATGGCTACACCTTC.

At least ten counts were recorded for this clonotype. J is TRBJ1-1 and V is TRBV15, with unresolved D. The CDR3 length is 12 residues. Germline V gene sequence: CDR1 LNHNV, CDR2 YYDKDF (reference sequence). Trimming took 6 bases from V and 1 from J, leaving 6 bases between them. CDR3 sequence reads: CATSRKNTEAFF. Here the CDR3 DNA reads TGTGCCACCAGTAGAAAGAACACTGAAGCTTTCTTT.

This rearrangement joins TRBV7-9 to TRBJ2-3; perhaps D is TRBD1 or TRBD2 (5 bases each). This CDR3 spans 13 amino acids. V lost 5 bases, J lost 4 bases, and 10 bases lay in between. Germline V CDR1 and CDR2: SEHNR, FQNEAQ (reference sequence). DNA of the CDR3: TGTGCCAGCAGCCCGCAGGGAGCAGATACGCAGTATTTT. Its translation is CASSPQGADTQYF.

The V gene is TRBV11-1, the J gene TRBJ1-1, with a weak D call TRBD1 (5 bases). CDR1 is SGHAT, CDR2 FQDESV, per germline (reference sequence). V shed 1 base and J shed 1 base, with 22 bases lying between them. The CDR3 consists of 19 residues. CDR3 sequence: CASSLDGLRDPRQNTEAFF. The DNA of the CDR3 is TGTGCCAGCAGCTTAGATGGCCTCCGGGACCCTCGACAGAACACTGAAGCTTTCTTT.

This clonotype was picked up many times. This chain uses TRBV20-1 with TRBJ2-5, with a weak D call TRBD1 (5 bases). Looked up from germline, CDR1 is DFQATT and CDR2 is SNEGSKA (reference sequence). V was pared by 3 bases and J by 5 bases, with 13 bases between. The CDR3 extends over 13 amino acids. DNA for the CDR3: TGCAGTGCTAGGTTTGCAGGGCGGGAGACCCAGTACTTC. It codes for CSARFAGRETQYF.

This clonotype has a count of ten or more. The CDR3 loop reads CASSSKGQGYSPLHF. The CDR3 DNA sequence: TGTGCCAGCAGTTCCAAGGGACAGGGATATTCACCCCTCCACTTT. The gene calls are TRBV27 and TRBJ1-6; 9 bases line up with TRBD1. This CDR3 has 15 residues. CDR1 is MNHEY, CDR2 SMNVEV, per germline (reference sequence). J gave up 8 bases and V 4 bases, and 6 bases lay outside the gene matches.

This clonotype has ten or more counts. V is TRBV2 and J is TRBJ2-5; D may be TRBD1 (7 bases). Germline V gene lookup returns CDR1 SNHLY and CDR2 FYNNEI. V lost 4 bases to trimming and J lost 1 base, with 22 bases between them. The CDR3 sequence is 18 residues long. For the CDR3, the DNA is TGTGCCAGCAGTGTCGGCGGGACAGAACGAAGGGTCCAAGAGACCCAGTACTTC. Its translation: CASSVGGTERRVQETQYF.

This chain connects TRBV21-1 to TRBJ2-7. TRBV21-1 is classified as a pseudogene. The CDR3 consists of 12 residues. CDR3 sequence (DNA): TGTGCCAGCCTCATTGGACCCCACGAGCAGTACTTC. This gives the protein CASLIGPHEQYF.

This clonotype showed up many times. The V call is TRBV20-1, the J call TRBJ1-5; D gene uncertain. The germline V and J ends were trimmed by 6 bases and 0 bases, with 15 bases remaining between them. The CDR3 is made up of 15 amino acids. Germline CDR1 DFQATT, CDR2 SNEGSKA (reference sequence). The CDR3 bases are TGCAGTGCGCTGTGGACGGGATATAGCAATCAGCCCCAGCATTTT. Protein: CSALWTGYSNQPQHF.

This clonotype was detected a few times. The CDR3 is CASLPGQFVNEQFF. CDR3 nucleotide sequence: TGTGCCAGCTTGCCGGGACAGTTCGTAAATGAGCAGTTCTTC. The chain is built from TRBV7-2 and TRBJ2-1; TRBD1 aligns across 7 bases. Looked up from germline, CDR1 is SGHTA and CDR2 is FQGNSA. J was trimmed by 7 bases and V by 8 bases; bases with no gene match: 11. The CDR3 has 14 amino acids.

This clonotype has at least ten counts. The chain combines TRBV9 with TRBJ2-5, with TRBD1 as a possible D gene (6 bases). The CDR3 has 17 amino acids. Germline CDR1 is SGDLS and CDR2 is YYNGEE. V was clipped by 3 bases and J by 4 bases, with 22 bases between them. The CDR3 bases are TGTGCCAGCAGCGACAACCGGTGGATACAGGGTATAGAGACCCAGTACTTC. It is translated as CASSDNRWIQGIETQYF.

This clonotype has at least ten counts. The chain joins TRBV5-1 to TRBJ2-1; TRBD2 might be the D (6 bases). CDR3 length: 16 amino acids. Trimming took 0 bases from V and 6 from J, leaving 16 bases between them. Germline values: CDR1 SGHRS, CDR2 YFSETQ. The CDR3 is CASSLEWGRHPNEQFF. CDR3 sequence (DNA): TGCGCCAGCAGCTTGGAATGGGGGAGGCACCCCAATGAGCAGTTCTTC.

This clonotype was seen at least ten times. The V call is TRBV12-3 or TRBV12-4, the J call TRBJ2-1; 7 positions match TRBD2. Unmatched junction bases numbered 10, after V lost 5 bases and J lost 0 bases. CDR3 length: 17 amino acids. Here the CDR3 reads CASSLFTSASSYNEQFF. In nucleotides, the CDR3 is TGTGCCAGCAGTCTCTTCACTAGCGCTAGCTCCTACAATGAGCAGTTCTTC.

This clonotype was observed many times. The chain uses TRBV18 and TRBJ1-1, with 9 bases aligning to TRBD1. J gave up 1 base and V 6 bases, and 6 bases lay outside the gene matches. The CDR3 is made up of 15 amino acids. Germline V gene sequence: CDR1 KGHSH, CDR2 LQKENI. The CDR3 reads CASSRWDRENTEAFF. CDR3 bases: TGTGCCAGCTCCCGCTGGGACAGGGAGAACACTGAAGCTTTCTTT.

This clonotype was recorded many times. The chain carries TRBV4-2 and TRBJ2-3; D possibly corresponds to TRBD2 (5 bases). The germline V gene has CDR1 LGHNA and CDR2 YNFKEQ. CDR3 length: 16 amino acids. Trimming stripped 0 bases from V and 3 bases from J, with 13 bases between. The CDR3 DNA reads TGTGCCAGCAGCCAAGAAAGAAACCGACTAACAGATACGCAGTATTTT. As protein: CASSQERNRLTDTQYF.

This clonotype was picked up many times. The chain has TRBV13 and TRBJ2-2, with a weak D call TRBD1 (5 bases). The germline V gene has CDR1 PRHDT and CDR2 FYEKMQ (reference sequence). V lost 3 bases, J lost 1 base, and 6 bases lay in between. The CDR3 contains 14 residues. The DNA of the CDR3 is TGTGCCAGCAGCTTCACAGGGAACACCGGGGAGCTGTTTTTT. Translating gives CASSFTGNTGELFF.

The table lists this clonotype with many counts. In DNA form, the CDR3 reads TGTGCCAGCAGTGATCCCCCTGACAGGGGTAGCAACAATGAGCAGTTCTTC. Its translation is CASSDPPDRGSNNEQFF. The chain has TRBV25-1 and TRBJ2-1, with TRBD1 identical over 8 bases. Trimming took 3 bases from V and 5 from J; bases not matched to a gene: 12. Germline V CDR1 and CDR2: MGHDK, SYGVNS. This CDR3 has 17 amino acids.

This clonotype was seen many times. The J gene is TRBJ2-3, the V gene TRBV18; 7 bases match TRBD1. The CDR3 contains 16 residues. Per the germline V gene, CDR1 is KGHSH and CDR2 is LQKENI. Trimming removed 0 bases from V and 4 bases from J; junction bases left unmatched: 7. CDR3 amino acids: CASSPPNRGPSDTQYF. The CDR3, as DNA: TGTGCCAGCTCACCACCGAACAGGGGACCTTCAGATACGCAGTATTTT.

This clonotype was recorded at least ten times. The rearrangement joins TRBV11-2 to TRBJ2-1; 7 bases agree with TRBD2. The germline V gene encodes CDR1 SGHAT and CDR2 FQNNGV. The CDR3 has 15 residues. V lost 1 base and J lost 4; bases outside the gene matches: 4. The CDR3 DNA reads as TGTGCCAGCAGCTTAGCCTTGCGGGGGTACAATGAGCAGTTCTTC. This translates into CASSLALRGYNEQFF.

For this clonotype: A much larger clonotype is one base distant, so this may be a read error. CDR3 protein: CASSEGQGAGSEAFF. CDR3 nucleotide sequence: TGTGCCAGCAGTGAGGGTCAGGGGGCGGGCAGTGAAGCTTTCTTT. The gene calls are TRBV2 and TRBJ1-1; 8 bases map to TRBD1. Germline CDR1 SNHLY, CDR2 FYNNEI. Trimming removed 3 bases from V and 7 bases from J; junction bases left unmatched: 10. There are 15 residues in the CDR3.

There are a few counts of this clonotype. This rearrangement joins TRBV7-2 to TRBJ2-1; D gene unclear. Germline V gene sequence: CDR1 SGHTA, CDR2 FQGNSA. The length of the CDR3 is 12 residues. V was pared by 4 bases and J by 7 bases, with 8 bases between. Written as DNA, the CDR3 is TGTGCCAGCAGCTCTTTAGAGAATGAGCAGTTCTTC. It specifies CASSSLENEQFF.

This sequence joins TRBV13 and TRBJ2-1; 7 nucleotides align to TRBD2. The CDR3 has 16 residues. Germline V gene lookup returns CDR1 PRHDT and CDR2 FYEKMQ (reference sequence). The J segment lost 6 bases and the V segment lost 0 bases, leaving 8 bases of the junction unmatched. The CDR3 region has the DNA TGTGCCAGCAGCTTAGGCCTCCTAGCGGTATCCAATGAGCAGTTCTTC. Translated: CASSLGLLAVSNEQFF.

This clonotype has ten or more counts. The chain links TRBV12-3 or TRBV12-4 to TRBJ2-7; 7 bases are a match to TRBD1. The V segment lost 6 bases and the J segment 5 bases; nucleotides outside the gene matches: 4. This CDR3 contains 12 residues. CDR3 amino acids: CASSQTGNEQYF. CDR3 bases: TGTGCCAGCAGCCAGACAGGGAACGAGCAGTACTTC.

This clonotype occurred many times. This sequence joins TRBV29-1 and TRBJ1-1; possibly TRBD1 for D (5 bases). This CDR3 comprises 12 residues. Germline V lookup: CDR1 SQVTM, CDR2 ANQGSEA. The V end was cut by 3 bases, the J end by 1 base, with 6 bases between. The chain's CDR3 is CSVEQGNTEAFF. The CDR3 DNA sequence: TGCAGCGTTGAGCAGGGGAACACTGAAGCTTTCTTT.

This clonotype was seen at least ten times. V is TRBV20-1 and J is TRBJ2-1; D possibly matches TRBD1 or TRBD2 (5 bases each). Germline CDR1 is DFQATT and CDR2 is SNEGSKA (reference sequence). The CDR3 is made up of 12 amino acids. V lost 2 bases to trimming and J lost 8 bases, with 10 bases between them. The CDR3 nucleotides are TGCAGTGCTAGAAAGTCGGGGCATGAGCAGTTCTTC. Amino acid sequence: CSARKSGHEQFF.

A few counts support this clonotype. This may be a read error: a much more frequent sequence differs by one nucleotide. V is TRBV20-1 and J is TRBJ2-7; D is perhaps TRBD2 (5 bases). This CDR3 comprises 14 residues. CDR1 and CDR2 from the germline V gene are DFQATT and SNEGSKA (reference sequence). The V end was cut by 3 bases, the J end by 6 bases, with 18 bases between. The chain's CDR3 is CSAREEAAFSEQYF. The CDR3 DNA follows: TGCAGTGCTAGGGAGGAAGCGGCGTTCTCCGAGCAGTACTTC.

Many counts were recorded for this clonotype. DNA for the CDR3: TGCGCCAGCAGCCCGACGTCGACAGGGTGGACAGATACGCAGTATTTT. It specifies CASSPTSTGWTDTQYF. The rearrangement links TRBV5-1 to TRBJ2-3; TRBD1 matches at 7 bases. The germline CDR1 and CDR2 sequences are SGHRS and YFSETQ. V shed 4 bases and J 3 bases; nucleotides not matched to a gene: 11. This CDR3 contains 16 residues.

This clonotype was detected ten times or more. The V and J genes are TRBV20-1 and TRBJ2-2; D remains unclear. V was trimmed by 3 bases and J by 5 bases, leaving 10 bases between them. CDR3 length equals 13 residues. CDR1 DFQATT and CDR2 SNEGSKA come from the germline V gene (reference sequence). CDR3 nucleotides: TGCAGTGCTAGTTGGATTAGGACCGGGGAGCTGTTTTTT. Translated, it gives CSASWIRTGELFF.